The 23 T cell receptor beta chains below come from one sample, sequenced in a study of blood T cell repertoires in COVID-19. The protocol was immunoSEQ multiplex PCR, while the TCRdb copy is restricted to in-frame clones and leaves out a portion. The sample has some 33,000 clones; about nine tenths are singletons. Material: peripheral blood. These receptors were collected from a man aged 55 to 70 with acute or convalescent COVID-19.

The chain links TRBV2 to TRBJ1-5, with TRBD1 identical over 7 bases. Per the germline V gene, CDR1 is SNHLY and CDR2 is FYNNEI. V lost 6 bases to trimming and J lost 3 bases; unmatched junction nucleotides: 2. The CDR3 length is 13 residues. CDR3 sequence (DNA): TGTGCCAGCAGGGGACAGTACAATCAGCCCCAGCATTTT. It translates to CASRGQYNQPQHF.

This clone was seen only once. This sequence joins TRBV5-4 and TRBJ2-1, with TRBD1 identical over 9 bases. This CDR3 spans 15 amino acids. Germline values: CDR1 SGHNT, CDR2 YYREEE (reference sequence). The ends lost 4 bases at V and 10 bases at J; junction bases unmatched: 12. CDR3 sequence (DNA): TGTGCCAGCAGCCTCCCGGGACAGGGCCGGCGGGAGCAGTTCTTC. This encodes CASSLPGQGRREQFF.

This chain connects TRBV30 to TRBJ2-1; 13 bases agree with TRBD2. V dropped 3 bases and J dropped 0; count of bases not matched to a gene: 2. The germline V gene has CDR1 GTSNPN and CDR2 SVGIG (reference sequence). The CDR3 covers 16 residues. The CDR3 DNA sequence: TGTGCCTGGAGCGGGACTAGCGGGATCTCCTACAATGAGCAGTTCTTC. This sequence encodes CAWSGTSGISYNEQFF.

This clone came up once. This chain joins TRBV13 and TRBJ1-2, with D maybe TRBD1 (6 bases). This CDR3 is 16 amino acids long. Germline CDR1 reads PRHDT; CDR2 reads FYEKMQ (reference sequence). The V and J ends lost 5 bases and 5 bases respectively, with 21 bases between them. CDR3 sequence reads: CASSPRGGGGAYGYTF. CDR3 in DNA: TGTGCCAGCAGCCCGAGGGGGGGCGGCGGCGCTTATGGCTACACCTTC.

The CDR3 sequence: CASNSLDIGEQFF. DNA of the CDR3: TGTGCCAGTAACTCACTAGATATCGGTGAGCAGTTCTTC. J is TRBJ2-1 and V is TRBV19, with D perhaps TRBD2 (5 bases). Germline CDR1 reads LNHDA; CDR2 reads SQIVND (reference sequence). The ends were cut back, 7 bases at V and 9 bases at J, with 16 bases in the middle. The CDR3 spans 13 residues.

The gene calls are TRBV6-2 or TRBV6-3 and TRBJ1-1; tentative D call: TRBD1 (5 bases). The V and J ends lost 2 bases and 5 bases respectively, with 9 bases between them. Germline CDR1 and CDR2: MNHEY and SVGEGT. CDR3 length equals 13 residues. CDR3 nucleotide sequence: TGTGCCAGCAGTTACGGGGCGAGGACTGAAGCTTTCTTT. Amino acids: CASSYGARTEAFF.

The rearrangement joins TRBV29-1 to TRBJ2-5; 7 nucleotides agree with TRBD2. CDR3 length: 14 residues. V lost 3 bases and J lost 2; bases outside the gene matches: 6. Germline CDR1 reads SQVTM; CDR2 reads ANQGSEA. This CDR3 is CSVDRRGLQETQYF. The CDR3 coding sequence is TGCAGCGTTGATAGGCGGGGACTACAAGAGACCCAGTACTTC.

This chain uses TRBV5-1 with TRBJ2-3, with 8 bases matching TRBD2. CDR1 is SGHRS and CDR2 is YFSETQ in the germline V gene. The CDR3 covers 15 residues. V shed 4 bases and J 4 bases; nucleotides not matched to a gene: 8. CDR3 DNA: TGCGCCAGCAGCCTCGGACCGGGAGGGTCAGATACGCAGTATTTT. Protein: CASSLGPGGSDTQYF. Using reference TRBV5-1 and TRBJ2-3 for the parts outside the CDR3, the full variable domain is KAGVTQTPRYLIKTRGQQVTLSCSPISGHRSVSWYQQTPGQGLQFLFEYFSETQRNKGNFPGRFSGRQFSNSRSEMNVSTLELGDSALYLCASSLGPGGSDTQYFGPGTRLTVL.

This chain uses TRBV2 with TRBJ2-1, with D possibly matching TRBD2 (6 bases). Deletions cut 7 bases from V and 7 bases from J, with 11 bases between. CDR1 and CDR2 (germline): SNHLY, FYNNEI. This CDR3 has 12 amino acids. The CDR3 region has the DNA TGTGCCAGCAATGGCGGGATTAATGAGCAGTTCTTC. Translation gives CASNGGINEQFF.

V and J are TRBV18 and TRBJ1-2; 8 nucleotides line up with TRBD1. J gave up 8 bases and V 2 bases, and 7 bases lay outside the gene matches. This CDR3 has 14 residues. Per germline, CDR1 KGHSH and CDR2 LQKENI. The CDR3 reads CASSPARTGRGYTF. CDR3 nucleotides: TGTGCCAGCTCACCAGCAAGGACAGGGAGAGGCTACACCTTC.

CDR3 amino acids: CASSTGTGLADTQYF. The CDR3 coding sequence is TGTGCCAGCAGTACCGGGACAGGGCTGGCAGATACGCAGTATTTT. The V call is TRBV6-5, the J call TRBJ2-3; 9 nucleotides match TRBD1. Germline CDR1 and CDR2: MNHEY and SVGAGI. The V and J ends lost 5 bases and 4 bases, in that order; junction bases with no gene match: 7. The CDR3 length is 15 residues.

The rearrangement joins TRBV5-6 to TRBJ2-4, with 8 bases lining up with TRBD1. Trimming removed 0 bases from V and 2 bases from J; junction bases left unmatched: 7. From germline, CDR1 is SGHDT and CDR2 YYEEEE. The CDR3 runs to 17 residues. The CDR3 DNA is TGTGCCAGCAGCTTGGGGGGGACAGGACGGCCCAAAAACATTCAGTACTTC. Translation: CASSLGGTGRPKNIQYF.

V usage is TRBV15 and J usage is TRBJ1-4, with D uncertain. This CDR3 is 15 amino acids long. CDR1 is LNHNV, CDR2 YYDKDF, per germline (reference sequence). Trimming took off 3 bases at V and 7 bases at J, with 15 bases between the two ends. The CDR3 DNA reads as TGTGCCACCAGCAGTATAAAAAGAGAACTTGAAAAACTGTTTTTT. It yields the protein CATSSIKRELEKLFF.

This clone was seen a few times. The genes are TRBV7-2 and TRBJ2-7; D may be TRBD1 (6 bases). This CDR3 spans 13 amino acids. The V gene's germline CDR1 is SGHTA and CDR2 FQGNSA. The V end was cut by 1 base, the J end by 6 bases, with 10 bases between. In DNA form, the CDR3 reads TGTGCCAGCAGCTTAGTTGTAGGGGGCGAGCAGTACGTC. This codes for CASSLVVGGEQYV.

This clone has just one count. J is TRBJ2-7 and V is TRBV13; 14 nucleotides line up with TRBD2. Germline V gives CDR1 PRHDT, CDR2 FYEKMQ (reference sequence). V trimming: 5 bases; J trimming: 5 bases; junction bases outside the gene matches: 8. The CDR3 contains 16 residues. The CDR3 sequence: CASSPIGTSGSNEQYF. Written as DNA, the CDR3 is TGTGCCAGCAGCCCCATTGGGACTAGCGGGAGTAACGAGCAGTACTTC.

A single count supports this clone. The chain links TRBV6-6 to TRBJ2-1; 15 bases agree with TRBD2. This CDR3 contains 18 residues. Per the germline V gene, CDR1 is MNHNY and CDR2 is SVGAGI (reference sequence). The ends lost 5 bases at V and 3 bases at J; junction bases unmatched: 8. The CDR3 region has the DNA TGTGCCAGCAGTCACGGGACTAGCGGGAGGTTCGGCTACAATGAGCAGTTCTTC. Amino acids: CASSHGTSGRFGYNEQFF.

V usage is TRBV6-2 or TRBV6-3 and J usage is TRBJ2-7; 9 bases fit TRBD1. The CDR3 is 15 residues long. Germline trimming cut 3 bases from V and 6 bases from J; bases unmatched to any gene: 9. The germline gives CDR1 MNHEY, CDR2 SVGEGT. CDR3 sequence (DNA): TGTGCCAGCAGTTATTCTCCGAGGACAGGGGCCGAGCAGTACGTC. This encodes CASSYSPRTGAEQYV.

The rearrangement joins TRBV6-2 or TRBV6-3 to TRBJ2-1; 11 bases match TRBD2. Per germline, CDR1 MNHEY and CDR2 SVGEGT. V was pared by 5 bases and J by 10 bases, with 13 bases of the junction left unmatched. CDR3 length: 16 amino acids. CDR3 nucleotides: TGTGCCAGCAGTGTCCTCTCTAGCGGGGGGCGGGAGGAGCAGTTCTTC. Encoded protein: CASSVLSSGGREEQFF.

This rearrangement joins TRBV15 to TRBJ1-1, with D uncertain. CDR1 is LNHNV and CDR2 is YYDKDF in the germline V gene (reference sequence). The V and J ends lost 1 base and 2 bases respectively, with 14 bases between them. The CDR3 is 16 amino acids. The CDR3 DNA sequence: TGTGCCACCAGCAGAGTATACGGGAGCGTAAACACTGAAGCTTTCTTT. Its translation is CATSRVYGSVNTEAFF.

This chain uses TRBV19 with TRBJ2-2, with 9 bases that match TRBD1. V lost 9 bases, J lost 11 bases, and 7 bases stayed unmatched. The CDR3 spans 12 residues. The germline V gene encodes CDR1 LNHDA and CDR2 SQIVND (reference sequence). The CDR3 DNA sequence: TGTGCCAGCGGGACAGGGACTCGTGAGCTGTTTTTT. It is translated as CASGTGTRELFF.

This clone appeared a single time. The rearrangement uses TRBV3-1 (or the pseudogene TRBV3-2) and TRBJ2-3; no firm D call. CDR3 length equals 12 residues. Deletions cut 2 bases from V and 6 bases from J, with 6 bases between. Per the germline V gene, CDR1 is LGHDT and CDR2 is YNNKEL (reference sequence). The CDR3 DNA is TGTGCCAGCAGCCAACCCGGGGATACGCAGTATTTT. Translation: CASSQPGDTQYF.

The chain couples TRBV4-1 to TRBJ1-2; TRBD1 might be the D (6 bases). Looked up from germline, CDR1 is MGHRA and CDR2 is YSYEKL. The V end was cut by 4 bases, the J end by 1 base, with 16 bases between. The CDR3 consists of 16 residues. As DNA, the CDR3 is TGCGCCAGCAGCCGGAGCCAAGGACAGTTTAACTATGGCTACACCTTC. It encodes CASSRSQGQFNYGYTF.

The gene calls are TRBV5-4 and TRBJ2-5; no definite D call. Looked up from germline, CDR1 is SGHNT and CDR2 is YYREEE (reference sequence). Trimming took off 0 bases at V and 1 base at J, with 10 bases between the two ends. CDR3 size: 15 residues. The CDR3 is CASSLAYSSQETQYF. In DNA form, the CDR3 reads TGTGCCAGCAGCTTGGCCTACAGCTCCCAAGAGACCCAGTACTTC.